The 19 T cell receptor beta chains presented below share a single source sample, sequenced in a study of cytotoxic CD8 clonotypes in ibrutinib-treated CLL (dated by TCRdb to the early 2020s). The meaning of the sample's time point label: around 2 years on ibrutinib. The library was generated by the immunoSEQ multiplex PCR assay. TCRdb's version of the immuneACCESS table is confined to in-frame rearrangements and falls short of the full clone set. An unresolved V gene accounts for under half of the shortfall where checked; the remainder is of unknown origin. Here the sample has 76,000 or so clones; around four fifths occur a single time. The ten largest clonotypes hold about two fifths of the sample. The sample in question was PBMCs, obtained after 24 months of ibrutinib treatment. These receptors came from a human donor with chronic lymphocytic leukemia.

The chain recombines TRBV30 with TRBJ1-2; no reliable D call. The germline CDR1 and CDR2 sequences are GTSNPN and SVGIG (reference sequence). V dropped 2 bases and J dropped 6 bases, with 4 bases sitting between them. The CDR3 runs to 10 residues. The CDR3 DNA is TGTGCCTGGAGTCCCAATGGCTACACCTTC. Encoded protein: CAWSPNGYTF.

This clone was detected only a few times. The chain employs TRBV5-1 and TRBJ2-2; D is unresolved. CDR3 length: 13 amino acids. Germline CDR1 is SGHRS and CDR2 is YFSETQ. Between the trimmed V and J ends, which lost 4 bases and 1 base, there was a span of 5 bases. The CDR3 sequence is CASSMGNTGELFF. CDR3 bases: TGCGCCAGCAGCATGGGGAACACCGGGGAGCTGTTTTTT.

The rearrangement joins TRBV7-2 to TRBJ1-5, with a possible D match to TRBD1 (6 bases). This CDR3 has 13 amino acids. Germline-derived CDR1 and CDR2 are SGHTA and FQGNSA. The germline V and J ends were trimmed by 5 bases and 4 bases, with 9 bases remaining between them. CDR3 loop: CASSPGQNQPQHF. The CDR3 DNA follows: TGTGCCAGCAGCCCAGGACAGAATCAGCCCCAGCATTTT.

A single count supports this clone. CDR3 DNA sequence: TGTGCCAGCAGTGAATATAGGGGTGGAAGTGAGACCCAGTACTTC. Its translation: CASSEYRGGSETQYF. The chain combines TRBV25-1 with TRBJ2-5; D may be TRBD1 (5 bases). V was cut by 0 bases and J by 5 bases, with 13 bases left in between. Germline V gives CDR1 MGHDK, CDR2 SYGVNS. The CDR3 runs to 15 residues. Full variable domain (remainder filled in from reference TRBV25-1 and TRBJ2-5): EADIYQTPRYLVIGTGKKITLECSQTMGHDKMYWYQQDPGMELHLIHYSYGVNSTEKGDLSSESTVSRIRTEHFPLTLESARPSHTSQYLCASSEYRGGSETQYFGPGTRLLVL.

As DNA, the CDR3 is TGTGCCAGCAGCCCTGGGGACAGGGGAGAAGAGACCCAGTACTTC. This encodes CASSPGDRGEETQYF. The chain couples TRBV9 to TRBJ2-5, with 10 bases that match TRBD1. V lost 4 bases, J lost 3 bases, and 6 bases stayed unmatched. The CDR3 is made up of 15 amino acids. Germline CDR1 SGDLS, CDR2 YYNGEE. Supplemented by reference TRBV9 and TRBJ2-5, the full variable domain reads DSGVTQTPKHLITATGQRVTLRCSPRSGDLSVYWYQQSLDQGLQFLIQYYNGEERAKGNILERFSAQQFPDLHSELNLSSLELGDSALYFCASSPGDRGEETQYFGPGTRLLVL.

In the case of this clone: The junction departs from the called germline gene at one end, perhaps through a read error. This chain links TRBV9 with TRBJ2-7, with 10 positions matching TRBD1. The CDR3 runs to 17 residues. Germline lookup yields CDR1 SGDLS and CDR2 YYNGEE. The CDR3 loop reads CASRLGGQGHPSDEQYF. The CDR3 coding sequence is TGTGCCAGCAGGTTGGGGGGACAGGGGCACCCCTCCGACGAGCAGTACTTC.

The rearrangement links TRBV11-2 to TRBJ2-5; 8 bases fit TRBD1. V lost 4 bases and J lost 5; bases outside the gene matches: 9. The V gene's germline CDR1 is SGHAT and CDR2 FQNNGV. The CDR3 covers 15 residues. CDR3 DNA: TGTGCCAGCAGCTCGCCAACAGGGGGGACGGAGACCCAGTACTTC. It translates to CASSSPTGGTETQYF. The full variable domain, in which reference TRBV11-2 and TRBJ2-5 provide the parts outside the CDR3, is EAGVAQSPRYKIIEKRQSVAFWCNPISGHATLYWYQQILGQGPKLLIQFQNNGVVDDSQLPKDRFSAERLKGVDSTLKIQPAKLEDSAVYLCASSSPTGGTETQYFGPGTRLLVL.

The DNA for the CDR3 is TGTGCCAGCAGCTCACCTAGCACAGATACGCAGTATTTT. Translation gives CASSSPSTDTQYF. The rearrangement links TRBV7-3 to TRBJ2-3; no clear D gene. V was shortened by 4 bases and J by 0 bases, with 5 bases between the two germline ends. The CDR3 loop spans 13 amino acids. CDR1 and CDR2 from the germline V gene are SGHTA and FQGTGA.

The chain employs TRBV10-3 and TRBJ2-7, with TRBD1 identical over 9 bases. The V and J ends lost 10 bases and 4 bases, in that order; junction bases with no gene match: 8. Germline loops: CDR1 ENHRY, CDR2 SYGVKD. There are 13 residues in the CDR3. CDR3 coding DNA: TGTGCCACCACAGGGGGCTTCTCTTACGAGCAGTACTTC. Its protein is CATTGGFSYEQYF.

The gene calls are TRBV7-3 and TRBJ2-7; perhaps TRBD2 as D (6 bases). V lost 2 bases and J lost 5, with 13 bases in between. Germline-derived CDR1 and CDR2 are SGHTA and FQGTGA. The CDR3 spans 14 residues. CDR3 coding DNA: TGTGCCAGCAGCTTAGTTCGGGAGTGGGACGAGCAGTACTTC. Protein product: CASSLVREWDEQYF.

Written as DNA, the CDR3 is TGTGCCAGCAGCGTAGTGGCAGACCCCCCCTCCTACGAGCAGTACTTC. This gives the protein CASSVVADPPSYEQYF. The J gene is TRBJ2-7, the V gene TRBV9; D ambiguous. CDR1 SGDLS and CDR2 YYNGEE come from the germline V gene. The CDR3 contains 16 residues. V shed 0 bases and J shed 0 bases, with 13 bases lying between them.

CDR3 DNA sequence: TGTGCCAGCAGCCAAATCAGGGGGCGTTTGAACACCATATATTTT. Protein sequence: CASSQIRGRLNTIYF. J is TRBJ1-3 and V is TRBV16; TRBD1 agrees at 8 bases. CDR1 is KGHSY, CDR2 FQNENV, per germline. The CDR3 consists of 15 residues. After removal of 2 bases from V and 7 bases from J, the junction contained 7 bases not matched to a gene.

The rearrangement links TRBV5-6 to TRBJ2-5; 7 bases fit TRBD1. Germline CDR1 SGHDT, CDR2 YYEEEE. J gave up 2 bases and V 0 bases, and 1 base lay outside the gene matches. This CDR3 is 14 amino acids long. This CDR3 reads CASSLGRGQETQYF. The CDR3 DNA sequence: TGTGCCAGCAGCTTGGGCAGGGGGCAAGAGACCCAGTACTTC. The full variable domain, rest sourced from reference TRBV5-6 and TRBJ2-5, is DAGVTQSPTHLIKTRGQQVTLRCSPKSGHDTVSWYQQALGQGPQFIFQYYEEEERQRGNFPDRFSGHQFPNYSSELNVNALLLGDSALYLCASSLGRGQETQYFGPGTRLLVL.

This chain connects TRBV10-1 to TRBJ2-1, with unresolved D. V gave up 3 bases and J gave up 12 bases, with 18 bases separating them. This CDR3 has 14 amino acids. Germline V gene sequence: CDR1 WNHNN, CDR2 SYGVQD (reference sequence). The CDR3: CASSDSRASLGQFF. CDR3 bases: TGCGCCAGCAGTGATTCCCGGGCCTCCCTTGGGCAGTTCTTC.

V is TRBV28 and J is TRBJ2-7; 7 nucleotides line up with TRBD2. The CDR3 loop spans 16 amino acids. After removal of 6 bases from V and 2 bases from J, the junction contained 13 bases not matched to a gene. Germline V lookup: CDR1 MDHEN, CDR2 SYDVKM. The CDR3 loop reads CASSYQLGGEPYEQYF. In nucleotides, the CDR3 is TGTGCCAGCAGCTACCAATTGGGGGGGGAGCCCTACGAGCAGTACTTC.

The chain employs TRBV28 and TRBJ1-2; D is ambiguous. V shed 7 bases and J shed 1 base, with 4 bases lying between them. Germline V gene data show CDR1 as MDHEN and CDR2 as SYDVKM. The CDR3 runs 11 residues. CDR3 nucleotides: TGTGCCAGCATAAGTAACTATGGCTACACCTTC. Translated, it gives CASISNYGYTF.

This clone was seen only a few times. The chain employs TRBV5-1 and TRBJ2-5; perhaps TRBD2 as D (5 bases). Germline assignment: CDR1 SGHRS and CDR2 YFSETQ. The CDR3 runs to 15 residues. Trimming cost V 0 bases and J 1 base, with 10 bases left between them. DNA of the CDR3: TGCGCCAGCAGCTTGGGTTCCAGCGGCCAAGAGACCCAGTACTTC. Protein: CASSLGSSGQETQYF.

This clone was seen at least ten times. The chain uses TRBV7-9 and TRBJ2-2; 10 nucleotides line up with TRBD1. From germline, CDR1 is SEHNR and CDR2 FQNEAQ (reference sequence). The CDR3 is 16 amino acids. V was pared by 10 bases and J by 5 bases, with 13 bases of the junction left unmatched. CDR3 bases: TGTGCCACCCGTAGGATAAGGGACAGGGGTACCGGGGAGCTGTTTTTT. It translates to CATRRIRDRGTGELFF.

The V and J genes are TRBV27 and TRBJ2-7; tentative D call: TRBD2 (6 bases). The V gene's germline CDR1 is MNHEY and CDR2 SMNVEV (reference sequence). This CDR3 has 15 residues. V lost 0 bases and J 1 base, leaving 10 bases between the germline ends. CDR3 amino acids: CASSLSVGGSYEQYF. CDR3 sequence (DNA): TGTGCCAGCAGTTTATCAGTCGGGGGATCCTACGAGCAGTACTTC.